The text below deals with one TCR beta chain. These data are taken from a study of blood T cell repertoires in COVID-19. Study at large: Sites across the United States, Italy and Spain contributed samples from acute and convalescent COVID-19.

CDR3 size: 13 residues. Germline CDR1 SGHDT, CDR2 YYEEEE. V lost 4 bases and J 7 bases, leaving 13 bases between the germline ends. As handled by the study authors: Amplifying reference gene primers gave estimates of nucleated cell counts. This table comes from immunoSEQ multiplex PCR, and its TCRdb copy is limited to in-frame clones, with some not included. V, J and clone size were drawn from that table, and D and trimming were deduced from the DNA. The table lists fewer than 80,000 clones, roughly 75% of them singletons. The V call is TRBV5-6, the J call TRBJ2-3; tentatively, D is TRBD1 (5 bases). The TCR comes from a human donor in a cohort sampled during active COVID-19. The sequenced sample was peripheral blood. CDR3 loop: CASSLQNRNTQYF. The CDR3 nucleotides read TGTGCCAGCAGCCTACAGAACAGGAATACGCAGTATTTT.